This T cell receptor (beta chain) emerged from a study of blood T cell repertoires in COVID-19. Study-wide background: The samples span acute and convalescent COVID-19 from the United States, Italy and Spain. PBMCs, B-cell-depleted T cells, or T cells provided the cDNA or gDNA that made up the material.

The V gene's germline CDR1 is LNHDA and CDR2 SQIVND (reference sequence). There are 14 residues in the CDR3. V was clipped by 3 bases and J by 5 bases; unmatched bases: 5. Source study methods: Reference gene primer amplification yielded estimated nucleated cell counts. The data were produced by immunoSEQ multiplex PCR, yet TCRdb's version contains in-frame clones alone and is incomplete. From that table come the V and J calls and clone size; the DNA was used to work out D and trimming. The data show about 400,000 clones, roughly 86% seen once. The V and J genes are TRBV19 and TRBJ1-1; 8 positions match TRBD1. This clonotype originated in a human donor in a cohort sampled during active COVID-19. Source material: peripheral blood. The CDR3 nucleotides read TGTGCCAGTAGTATGGACAGGGAAAGGACTGAAGCTTTCTTT. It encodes CASSMDRERTEAFF.